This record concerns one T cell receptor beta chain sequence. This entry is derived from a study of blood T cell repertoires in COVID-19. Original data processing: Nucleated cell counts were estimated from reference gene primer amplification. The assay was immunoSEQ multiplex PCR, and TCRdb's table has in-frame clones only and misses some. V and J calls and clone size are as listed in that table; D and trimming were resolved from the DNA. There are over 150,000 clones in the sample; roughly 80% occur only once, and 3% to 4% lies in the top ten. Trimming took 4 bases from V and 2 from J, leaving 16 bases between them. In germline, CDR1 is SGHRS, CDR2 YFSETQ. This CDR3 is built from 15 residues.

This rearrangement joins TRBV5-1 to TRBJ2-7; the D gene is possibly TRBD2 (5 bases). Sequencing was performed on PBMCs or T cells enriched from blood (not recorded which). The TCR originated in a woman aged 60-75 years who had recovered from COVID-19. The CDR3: CASSLLPDGTYEQYF. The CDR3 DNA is TGCGCCAGCAGCCTACTACCGGACGGGACCTACGAGCAGTACTTC. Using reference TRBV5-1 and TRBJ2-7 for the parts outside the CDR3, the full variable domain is KAGVTQTPRYLIKTRGQQVTLSCSPISGHRSVSWYQQTPGQGLQFLFEYFSETQRNKGNFPGRFSGRQFSNSRSEMNVSTLELGDSALYLCASSLLPDGTYEQYFGPGTRLTVT.